This record looks at one T cell receptor (beta chain) sequence and its context. Its antigen is not identified. CDR3 length: 13 residues. V was clipped by 0 bases and J by 7 bases, with 8 bases between them. Per the germline V gene, CDR1 is SGDLS and CDR2 is YYNGEE. Primers for the PCR totalled 60 Vbeta and 13 Jbeta. Libraries were prepared by immunoSEQ multiplex PCR; TCRdb keeps only in-frame clonotypes and omits some of them. Here the sample spans about 61,000 clones, roughly 90% being singletons. The data derive from a study of cytomegalovirus exposure and HLA in healthy donors. Findings of the study overall: Common viral pathogens seemed, in a later analysis, to connect with several of the most significant clusters. Researchers counted 150 to 200 TCR beta chains as cytomegalovirus-associated. Rarity characterized most TCR sequences, yet some public TCRs appeared in many donors.

V and J are TRBV9 and TRBJ1-5, with D tentatively TRBD1 (6 bases). The sequenced sample was PBMCs. This clonotype was sampled from a man aged 30 to 39 in good health and CMV-seropositive. CDR3 protein: CASSVAQGQPQHF. CDR3 nucleotides: TGTGCCAGCAGCGTAGCGCAGGGGCAGCCCCAGCATTTT.